This T cell receptor (beta chain) was sequenced during a study of T-cell reconstitution after alpha-beta-depleted transplantation in children. Overall study results and limits: Several hundred expanded graft clones reportedly gave rise to the alpha-beta T cells present about two months after transplant. T cells produced anew were the main source of T-cell counts and diversity one year after transplant. For some patients, TCRbeta diversity was high at day 60 because of recipient T cells and thymic progenitors that survived.

The CDR3 contains 15 residues. V gave up 5 bases and J gave up 0 bases, with 14 bases separating them. Molecular barcoding with unique molecular identifiers was used for the TCRbeta library. Via MiXCR, TCRdb re-called the PCR reads, giving one row per CDR3 protein. Of around 420,000 distinct CDR3 sequences listed, 15% to 20% are singletons. This clonotype was observed a few times. Its matching antigen is unknown. The sequence was obtained from a boy under three years old who had a stem cell transplant for Wiskott-Aldrich syndrome, so the T cells may come from the graft donor. This chain joins TRBV12-3 or TRBV12-4 and TRBJ2-7, with a possible D match to TRBD2 (6 bases). The sequencing here drew on PBMCs, mostly from graft donor cells, taken 360 days after TCRalphabeta/CD19-depleted stem cell transplant. The CDR3 here is CASSPEGLGSYEQYF. The CDR3 region has the DNA TGTGCCAGCAGTCCGGAGGGGTTGGGCTCCTACGAGCAGTACTTC.